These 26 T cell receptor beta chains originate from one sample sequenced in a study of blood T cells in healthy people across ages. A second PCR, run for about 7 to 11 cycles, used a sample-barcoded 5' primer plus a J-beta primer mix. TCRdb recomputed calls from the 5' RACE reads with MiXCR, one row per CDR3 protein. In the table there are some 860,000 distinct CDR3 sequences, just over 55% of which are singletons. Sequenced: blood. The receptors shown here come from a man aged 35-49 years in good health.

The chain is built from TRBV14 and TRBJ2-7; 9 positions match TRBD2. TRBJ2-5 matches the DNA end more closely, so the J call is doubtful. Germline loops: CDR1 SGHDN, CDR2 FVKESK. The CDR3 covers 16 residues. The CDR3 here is CAGSQGTSGRLETQYF. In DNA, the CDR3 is TGTGCAGGCAGCCAAGGAACCAGCGGGAGGTTGGAGACCCAGTACTTC.

The CDR3 loop is CSQDRAFF. The DNA of the CDR3 is TGCAGCCAGGACCGGGCTTTCTTT. The chain employs TRBV29-1 and TRBJ1-1; D remains ambiguous. Germline CDR1 and CDR2: SQVTM and ANQGSEA. CDR3 size: 8 residues. V gave up 8 bases and J gave up 11 bases, with 9 bases separating them.

CDR3 loop: CSVPGPTDGYTF. CDR3 DNA: TGCAGCGTGCCGGGACCGACTGATGGCTACACCTTC. J is TRBJ1-2 and V is TRBV29-1; weak D call: TRBD1 (5 bases). V was trimmed by 6 bases and J by 6 bases, leaving 14 bases between them. This CDR3 has 12 amino acids. Germline V gives CDR1 SQVTM, CDR2 ANQGSEA.

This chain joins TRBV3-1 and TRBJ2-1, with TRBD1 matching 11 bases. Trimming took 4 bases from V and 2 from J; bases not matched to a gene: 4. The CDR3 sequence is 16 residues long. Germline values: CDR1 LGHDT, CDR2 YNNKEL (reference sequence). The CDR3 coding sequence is TGTGCCAGCAGCCCACCGGACAGGGGGCCCTACAATGAGCAGTTCTTC. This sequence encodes CASSPPDRGPYNEQFF.

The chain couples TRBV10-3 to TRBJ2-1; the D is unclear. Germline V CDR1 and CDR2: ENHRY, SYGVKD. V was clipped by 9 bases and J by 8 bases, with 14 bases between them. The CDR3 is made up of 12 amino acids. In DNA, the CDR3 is TGTGCCATGTCGCTGTTGGGCGATGAGCAGTTCTTC. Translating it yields CAMSLLGDEQFF.

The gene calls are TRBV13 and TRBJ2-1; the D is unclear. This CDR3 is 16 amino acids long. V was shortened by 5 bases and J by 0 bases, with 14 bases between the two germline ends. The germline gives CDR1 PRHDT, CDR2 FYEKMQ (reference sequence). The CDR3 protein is CASSNREESSYNEQFF. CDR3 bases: TGTGCCAGCAGCAACCGTGAGGAGAGCTCCTACAATGAGCAGTTCTTC.

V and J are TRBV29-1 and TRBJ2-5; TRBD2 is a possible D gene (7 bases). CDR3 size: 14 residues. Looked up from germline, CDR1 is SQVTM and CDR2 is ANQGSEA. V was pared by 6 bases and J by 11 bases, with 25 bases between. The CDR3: CSVRRGGGYNEQYF. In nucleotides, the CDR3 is TGCAGCGTCAGACGGGGCGGGGGCTACAATGAGCAGTACTTC.

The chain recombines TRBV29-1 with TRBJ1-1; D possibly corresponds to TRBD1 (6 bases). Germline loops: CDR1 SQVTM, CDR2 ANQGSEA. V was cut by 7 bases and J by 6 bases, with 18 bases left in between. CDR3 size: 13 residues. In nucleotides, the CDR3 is TGCAGCGGAGGACAGTTGGGCGGCTCTGAAGCTTTCTTT. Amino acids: CSGGQLGGSEAFF.

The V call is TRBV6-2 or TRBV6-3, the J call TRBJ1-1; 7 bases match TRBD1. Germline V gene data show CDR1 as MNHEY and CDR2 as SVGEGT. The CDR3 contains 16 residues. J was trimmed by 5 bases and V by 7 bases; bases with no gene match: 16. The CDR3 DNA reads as TGTGCCAGCACCGAACAGGGGCCTCTTGGACGTACTGAAGCTTTCTTT. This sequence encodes CASTEQGPLGRTEAFF.

The CDR3 loop is CASSPGGYYEQYF. CDR3 sequence (DNA): TGTGCCAGCAGTCCCGGGGGTTATTACGAGCAGTACTTC. The V gene is TRBV27, the J gene TRBJ2-7; possibly TRBD2 for D (6 bases). This CDR3 comprises 13 residues. The germline V gene encodes CDR1 MNHEY and CDR2 SMNVEV (reference sequence). V gave up 5 bases and J gave up 4 bases, with 12 bases separating them.

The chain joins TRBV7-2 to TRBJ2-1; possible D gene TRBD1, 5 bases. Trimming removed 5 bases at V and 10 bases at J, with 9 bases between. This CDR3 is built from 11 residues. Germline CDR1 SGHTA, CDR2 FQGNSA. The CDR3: CASSPDREQFF. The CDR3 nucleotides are TGTGCCAGCAGCCCCGACAGAGAGCAGTTCTTC.

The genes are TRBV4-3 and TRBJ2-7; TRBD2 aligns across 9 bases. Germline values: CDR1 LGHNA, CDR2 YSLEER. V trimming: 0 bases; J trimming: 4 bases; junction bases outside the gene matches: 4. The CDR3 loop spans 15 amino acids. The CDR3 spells CASSQDRLAAYEQYF. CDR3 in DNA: TGCGCCAGCAGCCAAGATCGACTAGCGGCTTACGAGCAGTACTTC.

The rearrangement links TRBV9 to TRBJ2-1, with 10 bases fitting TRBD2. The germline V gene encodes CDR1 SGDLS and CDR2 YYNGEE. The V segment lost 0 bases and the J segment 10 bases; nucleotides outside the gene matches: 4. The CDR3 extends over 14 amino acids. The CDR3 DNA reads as TGTGCCAGCAGCGTAGAAGCGGGGGGGCGCGAGCAGTTCTTC. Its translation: CASSVEAGGREQFF.

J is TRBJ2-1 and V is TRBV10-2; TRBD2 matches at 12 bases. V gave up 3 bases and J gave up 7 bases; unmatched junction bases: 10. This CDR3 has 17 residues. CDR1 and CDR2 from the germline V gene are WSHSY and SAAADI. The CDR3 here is CASSDASGRAPVNEQFF. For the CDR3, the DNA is TGCGCCAGCAGTGACGCTAGCGGGAGGGCCCCTGTGAATGAGCAGTTCTTC.

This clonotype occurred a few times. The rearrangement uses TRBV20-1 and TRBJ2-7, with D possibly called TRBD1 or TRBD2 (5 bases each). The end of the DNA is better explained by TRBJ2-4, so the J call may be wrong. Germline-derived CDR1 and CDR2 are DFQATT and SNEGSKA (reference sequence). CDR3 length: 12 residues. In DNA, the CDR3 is TGCAGTGCTAGAGATTTGGGGGACATTCAGTACTTC. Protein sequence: CSARDLGDIQYF.

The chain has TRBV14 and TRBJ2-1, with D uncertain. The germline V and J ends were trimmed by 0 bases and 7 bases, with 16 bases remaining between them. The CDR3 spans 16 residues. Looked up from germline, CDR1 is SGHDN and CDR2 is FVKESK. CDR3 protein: CASSQDTRTFRNEQFF. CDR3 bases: TGTGCCAGCAGCCAAGATACGCGTACGTTCCGGAATGAGCAGTTCTTC.

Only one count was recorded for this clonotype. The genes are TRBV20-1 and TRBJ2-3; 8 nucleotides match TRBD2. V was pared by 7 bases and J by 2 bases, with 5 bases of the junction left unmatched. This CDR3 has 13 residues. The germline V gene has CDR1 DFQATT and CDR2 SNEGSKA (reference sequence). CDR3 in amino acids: CSGRTSPTDTQYF. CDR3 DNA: TGCAGTGGCAGGACTAGCCCCACAGATACGCAGTATTTT.

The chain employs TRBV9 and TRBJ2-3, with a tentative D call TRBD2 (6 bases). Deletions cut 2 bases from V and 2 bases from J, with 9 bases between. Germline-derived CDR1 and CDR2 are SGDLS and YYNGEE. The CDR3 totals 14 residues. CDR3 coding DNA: TGTGCCAGCAGCGTGGGGGACTTCACAGATACGCAGTATTTT. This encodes CASSVGDFTDTQYF.

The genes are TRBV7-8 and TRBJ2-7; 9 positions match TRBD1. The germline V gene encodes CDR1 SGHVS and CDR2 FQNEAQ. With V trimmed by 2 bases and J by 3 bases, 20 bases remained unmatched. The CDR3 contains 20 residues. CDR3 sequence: CASSLIKTGTGSITVYEQYF. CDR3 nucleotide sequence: TGTGCCAGCAGCTTAATTAAGACCGGGACAGGGTCCATTACCGTCTACGAGCAGTACTTC.

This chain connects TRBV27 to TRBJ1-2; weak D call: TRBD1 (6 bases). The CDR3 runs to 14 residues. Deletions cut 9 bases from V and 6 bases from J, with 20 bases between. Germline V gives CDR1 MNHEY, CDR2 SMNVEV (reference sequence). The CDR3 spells CASWARKGGDGYTF. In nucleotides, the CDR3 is TGTGCCAGTTGGGCGAGGAAGGGGGGCGATGGCTACACCTTC.

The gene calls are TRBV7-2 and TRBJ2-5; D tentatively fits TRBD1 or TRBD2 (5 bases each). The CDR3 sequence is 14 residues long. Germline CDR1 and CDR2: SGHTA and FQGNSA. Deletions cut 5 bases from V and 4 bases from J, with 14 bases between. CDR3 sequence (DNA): TGTGCCAGCAGCGACCCGGGGCTGGGAGAGACCCAGTACTTC. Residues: CASSDPGLGETQYF.

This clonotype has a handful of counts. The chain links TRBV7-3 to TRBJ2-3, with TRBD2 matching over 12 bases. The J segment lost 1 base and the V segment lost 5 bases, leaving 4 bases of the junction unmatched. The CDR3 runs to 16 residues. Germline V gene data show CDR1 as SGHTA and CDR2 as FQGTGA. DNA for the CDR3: TGTGCCAGCAGCCGTCGACTAGCGGGAGGCACAGATACGCAGTATTTT. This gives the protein CASSRRLAGGTDTQYF.

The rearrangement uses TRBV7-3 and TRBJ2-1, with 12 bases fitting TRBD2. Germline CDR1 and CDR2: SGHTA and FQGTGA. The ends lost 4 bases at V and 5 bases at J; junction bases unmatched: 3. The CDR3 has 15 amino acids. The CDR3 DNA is TGTGCCAGCAGCTCCACTAGCGGGGGGCACAATGAGCAGTTCTTC. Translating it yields CASSSTSGGHNEQFF.

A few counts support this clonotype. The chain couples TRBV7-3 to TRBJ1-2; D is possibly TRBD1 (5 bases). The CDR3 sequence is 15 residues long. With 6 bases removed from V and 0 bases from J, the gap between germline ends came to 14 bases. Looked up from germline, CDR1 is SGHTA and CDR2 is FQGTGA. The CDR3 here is CASRPGRDANYGYTF. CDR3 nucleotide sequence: TGTGCCAGCAGGCCCGGGAGGGACGCTAACTATGGCTACACCTTC.

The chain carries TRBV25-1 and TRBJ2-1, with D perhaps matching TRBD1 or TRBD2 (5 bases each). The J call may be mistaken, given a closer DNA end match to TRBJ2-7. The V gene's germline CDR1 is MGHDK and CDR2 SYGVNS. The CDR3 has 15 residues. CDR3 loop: CASGAVGAHYNEQYF. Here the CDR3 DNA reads TGTGCCAGCGGGGCGGTCGGGGCCCACTACAATGAGCAGTACTTC.

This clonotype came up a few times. Here the CDR3 reads CASKGLGGGPNNEQFF. DNA for the CDR3: TGTGCCAGCAAGGGCCTAGGAGGGGGCCCCAACAATGAGCAGTTCTTC. The chain has TRBV28 and TRBJ2-1, with D perhaps TRBD1 (7 bases). Trimming stripped 7 bases from V and 5 bases from J, with 21 bases between. Germline V gene data show CDR1 as MDHEN and CDR2 as SYDVKM. The CDR3 loop spans 16 amino acids.